This T cell receptor beta chain appears in the sequencing data of a study of chemoradiotherapy in HPV16-positive cancers. Overall study results and limits: HPV-responsive T-cell expansion during chemoradiotherapy was linked to improved recurrence-free survival in HPV16-positive patients. Functional assays defining HPV-specific T cells used only a couple of HPV16-positive patients.

Turning to this clone: What it recognizes is unknown.

Using immunoSEQ multiplex PCR, the repertoire was profiled, and TCRdb retains in-frame clones only, with some absent. The profile covers about 5,600 clones, with roughly 88% appearing a single time and about 10% taken by the ten largest. The input for sequencing was tumor tissue, taken from a patient who underwent chemoradiotherapy. This clonotype was obtained from a human donor with HPV-associated anogenital cancer.

The CDR3: CASTHRKNSYNEQFF. The CDR3 DNA sequence: TGTGCCAGCACACACAGGAAAAACTCCTACAATGAGCAGTTCTTC. The rearrangement links TRBV19 to TRBJ2-1, with D maybe TRBD1 (5 bases). CDR1 and CDR2 (germline): LNHDA, SQIVND (reference sequence). Trimming shortened V by 9 bases and J by 0 bases, and 15 bases separated the two germline ends. This CDR3 contains 15 residues.